These 10 T cell receptor beta chains originate from one sample sequenced in a study of T cells in Graves' hyperthyroidism and ophthalmopathy. RNA transcripts gave rise to amplified TCR beta CDR3 regions. The TCR CDR3 first-round RT-PCR relied on the HTBI primer set. Each CDR3 protein is one row after TCRdb ran MiXCR on the multiplex PCR reads. This sample has approximately 600,000 distinct CDR3 sequences, with about a fifth found just once. Sequencing input: blood. These TCRs come from a man aged 25-45 years with Graves' ophthalmopathy.

This clonotype appeared a few times. The chain uses TRBV5-8 and TRBJ2-1, with D possibly being TRBD1 or TRBD2 (5 bases each). The V gene's germline CDR1 is SGHTS and CDR2 YDEGEE. The ends were cut back, 2 bases at V and 11 bases at J, with 20 bases in the middle. This CDR3 region has 15 residues. This chain's CDR3 is CASSLAGARPVKQFF. DNA of the CDR3: TGTGCCAGCAGCTTAGCCGGGGCCAGACCTGTGAAGCAGTTCTTC.

This clonotype was seen only a few times. The chain is built from TRBV5-6 and TRBJ1-5, with D perhaps matching TRBD1 (5 bases). The germline V gene encodes CDR1 SGHDT and CDR2 YYEEEE. The V end was cut by 0 bases, the J end by 4 bases, with 11 bases between. The CDR3 has 15 residues. The CDR3 DNA is TGTGCCAGCAGCTTGGGACGGGGGGTTAATCAGCCCCAGCATTTT. Its translation is CASSLGRGVNQPQHF.

The chain recombines TRBV6-2 or TRBV6-3 with TRBJ2-1, with D possibly being TRBD2 (5 bases). The CDR3 loop spans 15 amino acids. Germline V gives CDR1 MNHEY, CDR2 SVGEGT. V was clipped by 5 bases and J by 4 bases, with 15 bases between them. Written as DNA, the CDR3 is TGTGCCAGCAGTAACCCTGGACTTCGATACAATGAGCAGTTCTTC. Its translation: CASSNPGLRYNEQFF.

The chain recombines TRBV20-1 with TRBJ2-7, with D possibly being TRBD1 (6 bases). CDR1 is DFQATT and CDR2 is SNEGSKA in the germline V gene (reference sequence). The CDR3 length is 17 residues. The V gene lost 4 bases and the J gene lost 2 bases, with 24 bases spanning the gap. The CDR3, as DNA: TGCAGTGCTAAGTTTCGTTTCGAAGGACAGAAACCCTACGAGCAGTACTTC. This translates into CSAKFRFEGQKPYEQYF.

This clonotype appeared a few times. This chain connects TRBV5-6 to TRBJ2-1, with 10 bases lining up with TRBD2. Germline values: CDR1 SGHDT, CDR2 YYEEEE. The CDR3 totals 17 residues. V was clipped by 3 bases and J by 4 bases; unmatched bases: 10. The CDR3 sequence: CASSSLGLAGEYNEQFF. CDR3 sequence (DNA): TGTGCCAGCAGCTCCCTGGGGCTAGCGGGAGAATACAATGAGCAGTTCTTC.

This clonotype was seen many times. The J gene is TRBJ1-1, the V gene TRBV11-2, with D unresolved. There are 16 residues in the CDR3. Between the trimmed V and J ends, which lost 1 base and 5 bases, there was a span of 17 bases. CDR1 is SGHAT and CDR2 is FQNNGV in the germline V gene. DNA for the CDR3: TGTGCCAGCAGCTTAGTGGCCGGACGGGGAAAGACTGAAGCTTTCTTT. Amino acids: CASSLVAGRGKTEAFF.

To note about this clonotype: This may be a read error, as it is one base from a much larger clone. The V gene is TRBV29-1, the J gene TRBJ2-7; D is uncertain. The CDR3 has 13 residues. Trimming took off 5 bases at V and 5 bases at J, with 16 bases between the two ends. From germline, CDR1 is SQVTM and CDR2 ANQGSEA. CDR3 DNA: TGCAGCGTTTTCTCCCCAAGCCACGACGAGCAGTACTTC. It is translated as CSVFSPSHDEQYF.

The chain employs TRBV2 and TRBJ2-4, with 7 bases matching TRBD2. V was pared by 3 bases and J by 8 bases, with 7 bases of the junction left unmatched. Germline V gene lookup returns CDR1 SNHLY and CDR2 FYNNEI. The CDR3 contains 14 residues. The CDR3 spells CASSETSPPDIQYF. The CDR3 DNA is TGTGCCAGCAGTGAGACTAGCCCCCCGGACATTCAGTACTTC. Combining the CDR3 with reference TRBV2 and TRBJ2-4 gives the whole variable domain EPEVTQTPSHQVTQMGQEVILRCVPISNHLYFYWYRQILGQKVEFLVSFYNNEISEKSEIFDDQFSVERPDGSNFTLKIRSTKLEDSAMYFCASSETSPPDIQYFGAGTRLSVL.

The V and J genes are TRBV27 and TRBJ2-3; TRBD2 agrees at 7 bases. With 2 bases clipped from V and 1 base from J, the junction kept 6 bases outside the gene matches. There are 16 residues in the CDR3. In germline, CDR1 is MNHEY, CDR2 SMNVEV (reference sequence). The DNA for the CDR3 is TGTGCCAGCAGTTTAGCGGGAGTTAGTGGCACAGATACGCAGTATTTT. Protein product: CASSLAGVSGTDTQYF.

The chain couples TRBV19 to TRBJ1-2; TRBD1 matches 8 bases. The J segment lost 6 bases and the V segment lost 3 bases, leaving 6 bases of the junction unmatched. Germline CDR1 reads LNHDA; CDR2 reads SQIVND (reference sequence). The CDR3 consists of 14 residues. The CDR3 sequence: CASSIDGQGNGYTF. For the CDR3, the DNA is TGTGCCAGTAGTATTGACGGACAGGGCAATGGCTACACCTTC.